The 26 T cell receptor beta chains in this list originate from one sample, sequenced in a study of Ad26.COV2.S vaccination and SARS-CoV-2 variants. TCRdb's copy holds only in-frame clones and misses some; the assay was immunoSEQ multiplex PCR. Of 300,000 to 400,000 clones listed, about 88% were seen once; the top ten hold around 3.3%. Indicated treatment: about 20 received Ad26.COV2.S at low or high dose, single or two shots; 5 received placebo; per-sample allocation not given. The investigators took samples on day 63 after the first vaccine or placebo injection. Sample: peripheral blood, taken in a trial of Ad26.COV2.S vaccine versus placebo. Every receptor here comes from a person aged 18-60 years who received the Ad26.COV2.S COVID-19 vaccine or a placebo.

The chain links TRBV2 to TRBJ2-2, with 8 bases fitting TRBD1. Trimming took 7 bases from V and 0 from J; bases not matched to a gene: 4. Germline assignment: CDR1 SNHLY and CDR2 FYNNEI. The CDR3 loop spans 15 amino acids. The DNA for the CDR3 is TGTGCCAGCACTATACAGGGGGCGAACACCGGGGAGCTGTTTTTT. It codes for CASTIQGANTGELFF.

This rearrangement joins TRBV12-5 to TRBJ2-1; tentative D call: TRBD1 (5 bases). Between the trimmed V and J ends, which lost 3 bases and 8 bases, there was a span of 11 bases. Germline V gives CDR1 LGHNT, CDR2 FRNRAP. The CDR3 is made up of 13 amino acids. Here the CDR3 DNA reads TGTGCTAGTGGTTTTGACAGTTTCGATGAGCAGTTCTTC. As protein: CASGFDSFDEQFF.

This clone has a single count. It is unclear where the CDR3 begins or ends on the DNA, so no DNA is shown, and the CDR3 is as TCRdb lists it. The chain links TRBV5-4 to TRBJ2-7; the listed D gene, TRBD1, was not tested against the DNA. With termini counted, the CDR3 has 17 amino acids. Germline CDR1 reads SGHNT; CDR2 reads YYREEE (reference sequence). Here the CDR3 reads CASSLTFGARGRGEQYF.

V is TRBV19 and J is TRBJ2-7; 7 nucleotides align to TRBD1. Unmatched junction bases numbered 11, after V lost 5 bases and J lost 1 base. The CDR3 extends over 16 amino acids. CDR1 and CDR2 (germline): LNHDA, SQIVND (reference sequence). This chain's CDR3 is CASSPRAGTASYEQYF. The CDR3 region has the DNA TGTGCCAGTAGTCCGCGAGCCGGGACAGCTTCCTACGAGCAGTACTTC. Variable domain in full (rest from reference TRBV19 and TRBJ2-7): DGGITQSPKYLFRKEGQNVTLSCEQNLNHDAMYWYRQDPGQGLRLIYYSQIVNDFQKGDIAEGYSVSREKKESFPLTVTSAQKNPTAFYLCASSPRAGTASYEQYFGPGTRLTVT.

V usage is TRBV7-2 and J usage is TRBJ2-2; D is uncertain. The CDR3 runs 15 residues. In germline, CDR1 is SGHTA, CDR2 FQGNSA. The V gene lost 3 bases and the J gene lost 0 bases, with 8 bases spanning the gap. The CDR3 here is CASSLAPTNTGELFF. The CDR3 nucleotides are TGTGCCAGCAGCTTGGCTCCGACGAACACCGGGGAGCTGTTTTTT.

V gene TRBV18 combines with J gene TRBJ2-3; the D is unclear. The CDR3 runs 15 residues. Germline V gives CDR1 KGHSH, CDR2 LQKENI. The V end was cut by 4 bases, the J end by 0 bases, with 11 bases between. This chain's CDR3 is CASSLSSGSTDTQYF. As DNA, the CDR3 is TGTGCCAGCTCACTATCCTCTGGGAGCACAGATACGCAGTATTTT.

The chain has TRBV5-3 and TRBJ2-1, with 14 positions matching TRBD2. TRBV5-3 belongs to the ORF category, with a function that is uncertain. The CDR3 is 17 amino acids. V lost 4 bases to trimming and J lost 8 bases; unmatched junction nucleotides: 11. CDR3 DNA sequence: TGTGCCAGAAGCCTGGCCGGGACTAGCGGGAGCCGCGATGAGCAGTTCTTC. Protein: CARSLAGTSGSRDEQFF.

The chain joins TRBV30 to TRBJ2-1; TRBD2 might be the D (5 bases). CDR3 length equals 15 residues. The V end was cut by 3 bases, the J end by 5 bases, with 17 bases between. Looked up from germline, CDR1 is GTSNPN and CDR2 is SVGIG (reference sequence). As DNA, the CDR3 is TGTGCCTGGAGCCGCGGGTTCAATAGCGACAATGAGCAGTTCTTC. Protein product: CAWSRGFNSDNEQFF.

V usage is TRBV18 and J usage is TRBJ2-3; no clear D. CDR1 is KGHSH and CDR2 is LQKENI in the germline V gene. This CDR3 contains 12 residues. The V gene lost 6 bases and the J gene lost 4 bases, with 8 bases spanning the gap. The CDR3 is CASSLKADTQYF. CDR3 DNA sequence: TGTGCCAGCTCCTTGAAGGCAGATACGCAGTATTTT.

The chain has TRBV9 and TRBJ2-1; tentative D call: TRBD1 (6 bases). V was clipped by 1 base and J by 7 bases, with 12 bases between them. The V gene's germline CDR1 is SGDLS and CDR2 YYNGEE. The CDR3 loop spans 14 amino acids. Here the CDR3 reads CASSVRTATNEQFF. The DNA for the CDR3 is TGTGCCAGCAGCGTAAGGACAGCCACTAATGAGCAGTTCTTC. Drawing the rest from reference TRBV9 and TRBJ2-1, the complete variable domain is DSGVTQTPKHLITATGQRVTLRCSPRSGDLSVYWYQQSLDQGLQFLIQYYNGEERAKGNILERFSAQQFPDLHSELNLSSLELGDSALYFCASSVRTATNEQFFGPGTRLTVL.

The V and J genes are TRBV5-6 and TRBJ2-3; the D call may be TRBD1 or TRBD2 (5 bases each). Germline V gene data show CDR1 as SGHDT and CDR2 as YYEEEE. Trimming cost V 6 bases and J 2 bases, with 13 bases left between them. CDR3 length: 14 residues. CDR3 coding DNA: TGTGCCAGCACCGGGACCACTATCACAGATACGCAGTATTTT. As protein: CASTGTTITDTQYF.

This chain uses TRBV25-1 with TRBJ2-4, with unresolved D. The CDR3 runs 13 residues. Germline V gene data show CDR1 as MGHDK and CDR2 as SYGVNS. V shed 0 bases and J shed 4 bases, with 4 bases lying between them. This CDR3 reads CASSEYGKNIQYF. The CDR3, as DNA: TGTGCCAGCAGTGAATATGGTAAAAACATTCAGTACTTC.

The rearrangement uses TRBV9 and TRBJ1-2; possibly TRBD1 for D (5 bases). The V and J ends lost 6 bases and 6 bases respectively, with 18 bases between them. Germline CDR1 is SGDLS and CDR2 is YYNGEE. This CDR3 region has 14 residues. The DNA for the CDR3 is TGTGCCAGCACAAAGCCGGGGGGAGGGCATGGCTACACCTTC. Amino acid sequence: CASTKPGGGHGYTF.

The chain employs TRBV10-3 and TRBJ2-7; 9 bases align to TRBD1. This CDR3 comprises 13 residues. The J segment lost 4 bases and the V segment lost 4 bases, leaving 2 bases of the junction unmatched. CDR1 and CDR2 from the germline V gene are ENHRY and SYGVKD. CDR3 in DNA: TGTGCCATCAGTGGGACAGGGGCGTACGAGCAGTACTTC. Translating gives CAISGTGAYEQYF.

In its sample, this clone was seen once. The CDR3 region is CASSLASQGLEQYF. The CDR3 DNA is TGTGCCAGCAGCTTAGCATCACAGGGGTTAGAGCAGTACTTC. This rearrangement joins TRBV7-2 to TRBJ2-7, with 7 bases matching TRBD1. The CDR3 has 14 residues. The trim removed 0 bases at V and 7 bases at J, leaving 6 bases unmatched. Germline values: CDR1 SGHTA, CDR2 FQGNSA.

This chain connects TRBV29-1 to TRBJ1-5; D remains unclear. Germline assignment: CDR1 SQVTM and CDR2 ANQGSEA. V was cut by 0 bases and J by 2 bases, with 5 bases left in between. The CDR3 extends over 13 amino acids. The CDR3 sequence: CSVEEGGNQPQHF. CDR3 sequence (DNA): TGCAGCGTTGAAGAAGGCGGCAATCAGCCCCAGCATTTT.

This clone occurred once. The rearrangement links TRBV6-5 to TRBJ2-5; 8 nucleotides agree with TRBD1. The CDR3 has 14 amino acids. Losses at the gene ends were 7 bases for V and 7 bases for J; bases not matched to a gene: 11. Germline V gene lookup returns CDR1 MNHEY and CDR2 SVGAGI. CDR3 residues: CASTSTGVEVTQYF. For the CDR3, the DNA is TGTGCCAGCACCTCGACAGGGGTCGAGGTGACCCAGTACTTC.

This chain connects TRBV28 to TRBJ2-7, with 12 bases aligning to TRBD2. CDR3 length: 19 amino acids. The V gene's germline CDR1 is MDHEN and CDR2 SYDVKM. The ends lost 8 bases at V and 3 bases at J; junction bases unmatched: 20. CDR3 DNA: TGTGCCAGCCCTCCCCGTGGACTAGCGGGGACCAGGCGGGACTACGAGCAGTACTTC. It is translated as CASPPRGLAGTRRDYEQYF.

V usage is TRBV5-1 and J usage is TRBJ2-5; 8 bases fit TRBD2. The germline V gene encodes CDR1 SGHRS and CDR2 YFSETQ. The V segment lost 2 bases and the J segment 4 bases; nucleotides outside the gene matches: 10. CDR3 length equals 16 residues. Here the CDR3 DNA reads TGCGCCAGCAGCTTACAAACAGCGGGGGAAGGAGAGACCCAGTACTTC. As protein: CASSLQTAGEGETQYF.

This sequence joins TRBV6-1 and TRBJ1-6; D ambiguous. V was clipped by 1 base and J by 11 bases, with 9 bases between them. Germline CDR1 is MNHNS and CDR2 is SASEGT. This CDR3 is 13 amino acids long. CDR3 protein: CASSEESTAPLHF. CDR3 DNA: TGTGCCAGCAGTGAAGAATCAACTGCACCCCTCCACTTT.

The rearrangement links TRBV5-4 to TRBJ2-3, with 7 bases matching TRBD2. CDR3 length equals 15 residues. Trimming at V came to 4 bases and at J to 3 bases, leaving 8 bases not matched to a gene. Germline CDR1 reads SGHNT; CDR2 reads YYREEE (reference sequence). The CDR3 is CASSGGGARTDTQYF. The CDR3 coding sequence is TGTGCCAGCAGCGGGGGAGGGGCGAGGACAGATACGCAGTATTTT.

V and J are TRBV5-4 and TRBJ2-1; D is ambiguous. CDR3 length: 15 amino acids. Trimming took off 5 bases at V and 1 base at J, with 13 bases between the two ends. Germline loops: CDR1 SGHNT, CDR2 YYREEE (reference sequence). The CDR3: CASSSTPASYNEQFF. DNA of the CDR3: TGTGCCAGCAGTTCCACACCCGCTTCCTACAATGAGCAGTTCTTC.

CDR3 nucleotide sequence: TGTGCCAGCAGTTCCCCCGGTCTGGGGGCGAGGGAGACCCAGTACTTC. Translation: CASSSPGLGARETQYF. The chain combines TRBV28 with TRBJ2-5; tentative D call: TRBD1 (6 bases). Trimming pared 4 bases from V and 5 bases from J, leaving 20 bases between. Germline CDR1 is MDHEN and CDR2 is SYDVKM. This CDR3 has 16 amino acids.

The chain recombines TRBV9 with TRBJ1-3; D remains unclear. Trimming left V 0 bases short and J 4 bases short, with 11 bases between. The V gene's germline CDR1 is SGDLS and CDR2 YYNGEE. The CDR3 spans 15 residues. CDR3 residues: CASSVGPGPGNTIYF. CDR3 nucleotide sequence: TGTGCCAGCAGCGTAGGCCCAGGACCAGGAAACACCATATATTTT.

V and J are TRBV5-1 and TRBJ1-2; no clear D gene. Between the trimmed V and J ends, which lost 0 bases and 6 bases, there was a span of 6 bases. Germline V CDR1 and CDR2: SGHRS, YFSETQ. The CDR3 sequence is 12 residues long. The CDR3 DNA reads as TGCGCCAGCAGCTTGGAAGGCAATGGCTACACCTTC. Its translation is CASSLEGNGYTF.

This clone was recorded a few times. The chain couples TRBV12-3 or TRBV12-4 to TRBJ1-1; no clear D. The CDR3 loop spans 12 amino acids. The V and J ends lost 3 bases and 2 bases respectively, with 4 bases between them. Here the CDR3 reads CASSLRNTEAFF. The CDR3 DNA sequence: TGTGCCAGCAGTTTGAGAAACACTGAAGCTTTCTTT.